This TCR beta chain was documented in a study of cytomegalovirus exposure and HLA in healthy donors. Study as a whole: For the approximately 390 genotyped donors, about 81% fell within the Caucasian-associated ancestry cluster.

A remark on this clone: The antigen is not known.

The V gene lost 9 bases and the J gene lost 0 bases, with 12 bases spanning the gap. Looked up from germline, CDR1 is LNHDA and CDR2 is SQIVND (reference sequence). The CDR3 is 15 amino acids. Whole-study findings and limits: HLA restriction was apparent for most CMV-associated TCR beta chains in a later analysis. According to reports, the classifier identified cytomegalovirus status with high specificity and sensitivity.

The PCR contained 60 Vbeta and 13 Jbeta primers. Sequencing was performed with immunoSEQ multiplex PCR; in TCRdb, only in-frame clones are kept and a portion is missing. The sample contains 200,000 to 250,000 clones, roughly 80% of which appear only once. Sequencing used PBMCs. This chain joins TRBV19 and TRBJ2-6; tentative D call: TRBD1 (5 bases). The source is a girl aged 5-17 years in good health and CMV-seronegative. The CDR3 region has the DNA TGTGCCAGCGGACACGACCGCTCTGGGGCCAACGTCCTGACTTTC. It is translated as CASGHDRSGANVLTF.